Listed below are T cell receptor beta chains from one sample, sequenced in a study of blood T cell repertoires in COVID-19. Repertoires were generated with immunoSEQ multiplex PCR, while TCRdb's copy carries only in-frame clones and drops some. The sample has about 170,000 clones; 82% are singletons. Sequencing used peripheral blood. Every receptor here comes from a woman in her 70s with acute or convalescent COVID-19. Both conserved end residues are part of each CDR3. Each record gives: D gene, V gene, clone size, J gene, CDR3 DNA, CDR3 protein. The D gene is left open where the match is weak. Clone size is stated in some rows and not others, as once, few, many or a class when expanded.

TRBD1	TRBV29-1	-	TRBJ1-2	TGCAGCGTCGCCGGGACAGGGGGCTCTGATGGCTACACCTTC	CSVAGTGGSDGYTF
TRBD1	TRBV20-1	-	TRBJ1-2	TGCAGTGCTAGTATCTATTTGGGACAGGGAGGGGGTCGAAGGGGCTACACCTTC	CSASIYLGQGGGRRGYTF
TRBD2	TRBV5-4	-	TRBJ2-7	TGTGCCAGCAGCGGGACGACTAGCGGGAGAGTTCACGAGCAGTACTTC	CASSGTTSGRVHEQYF
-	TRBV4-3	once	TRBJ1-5	TGCGCCAGCAGCCAAGAATCCGATCAGCCCCAGCATTTT	CASSQESDQPQHF
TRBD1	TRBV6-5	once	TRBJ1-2	TGTGCCAGCAGACCGGACAGGGGTGGCGGCTACACCTTC	CASRPDRGGGYTF
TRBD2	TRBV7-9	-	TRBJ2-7	TGTGCCAGCAGCCAGCGAGAGGGCCTAGCGGGAGGGTTCTCCTACGAGCAGTACTTC	CASSQREGLAGGFSYEQYF
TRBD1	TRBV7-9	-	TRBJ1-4	TGTGCCAGCAGCTTAGGGGACAGGGGAACTAAACTGTTTTTT	CASSLGDRGTKLFF
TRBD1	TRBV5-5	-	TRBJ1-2	TGTGCCAGCAGCCGGGACAGGGCCGCTAACTATGGCTACACCTTC	CASSRDRAANYGYTF
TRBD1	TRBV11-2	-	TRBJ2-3	TGTGCCAGCAGCTCTCCTCAGGGGGCGGTAGATACGCAGTATTTT	CASSSPQGAVDTQYF
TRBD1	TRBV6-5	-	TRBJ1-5	TGTGCCAGCAGCCGTGGACAGGGGGCATGGCAGCCCCAGCATTTT	CASSRGQGAWQPQHF
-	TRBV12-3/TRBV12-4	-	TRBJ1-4	TGTGCCACCCGGGACTCAAAAAGACTGTTTTTT	CATRDSKRLFF
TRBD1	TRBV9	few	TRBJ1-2	TGTGCCAGCAGCCCTTACACGGAGGGGACAGGGTATGGCTACACCTTC	CASSPYTEGTGYGYTF
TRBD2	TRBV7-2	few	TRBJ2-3	TGTGCCAGCAGCTTAGGACTAGCGGGGATCACAGATACGCAGTATTTT	CASSLGLAGITDTQYF
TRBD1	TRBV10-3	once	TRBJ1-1	TGTGCCATCCCAAAGGGACAGGGGATGAGAAACACTGAAGCTTTCTTT	CAIPKGQGMRNTEAFF
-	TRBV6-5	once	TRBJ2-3	TGTGCCAGCAGTCCCTCTGGCGGGATGGTGAATACGCAGTATTTT	CASSPSGGMVNTQYF
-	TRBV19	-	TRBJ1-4	TGTGCCAGTAGTATACTCAGCGATCAGGGAGGAGAAAAACTGTTTTTT	CASSILSDQGGEKLFF
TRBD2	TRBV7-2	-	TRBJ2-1	TGTGCCAGCAGACCGACTAGCGGGGGCTCTAAGTTCTTC	CASRPTSGGSKFF
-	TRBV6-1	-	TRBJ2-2	TGTGCCAGCAGTGAAGTGGAGACCGGGGAGCTGTTTTTT	CASSEVETGELFF
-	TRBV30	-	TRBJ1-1	TGTGCCTGGAGTCAGCCCGGGAGTGAAGCTTTCTTT	CAWSQPGSEAFF
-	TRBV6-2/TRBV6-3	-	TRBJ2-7	TGTGCCAGCAGTTACACCCGACGGGGCTCCTACGAGCAGTACTTC	CASSYTRRGSYEQYF
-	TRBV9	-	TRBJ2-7	TGTGCCAGCAGCCGAACCCCGACATCCTCCTACGAGCAGTACTTC	CASSRTPTSSYEQYF
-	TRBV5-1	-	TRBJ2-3	TGCGCCAGCAGCTTGGGTCAGGCTGGAGATACGCAGTATTTT	CASSLGQAGDTQYF
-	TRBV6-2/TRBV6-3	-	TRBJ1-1	TGTGCCAGCAGTTACAGGACAGAAACTGAAGCTTTCTTT	CASSYRTETEAFF